This passage covers 25 T cell receptor beta chains from one sample sequenced in a study of CD8 T cells in ankylosing spondylitis. TCRdb reprocessed the 5' RACE reads with MiXCR, giving one entry per CDR3 protein. The table lists 120,000 to 150,000 distinct CDR3 sequences, roughly 8.8% of them singletons, with about 7.1% in the top ten. The sequencing input was synovial fluid, either unsorted or a sorted T cell fraction (not recorded which). These receptor sequences come from a male donor with ankylosing spondylitis.

This clonotype was detected only a few times. CDR3 sequence: CASSFQGPTYEQYF. As DNA, the CDR3 is TGTGCCAGCAGCTTTCAGGGACCTACCTACGAGCAGTACTTC. The chain recombines TRBV11-1 with TRBJ2-7; D may be TRBD1 or TRBD2 (5 bases each). V lost 3 bases to trimming and J lost 2 bases, with 11 bases between them. Germline V lookup: CDR1 SGHAT, CDR2 FQDESV (reference sequence). The length of the CDR3 is 14 residues.

J is TRBJ2-7 and V is TRBV5-5; TRBD1 matches at 7 bases. The germline V gene has CDR1 SGHKS and CDR2 YYEKEE (reference sequence). The CDR3 totals 13 residues. The V gene end was trimmed by 0 bases and the J gene end by 5 bases; junction bases not matched to a gene: 2. CDR3 region: CASSLGGTDEQYF. The CDR3 coding sequence is TGTGCCAGCAGCTTGGGGGGGACAGACGAGCAGTACTTC.

Ten or more counts support this clonotype. The chain combines TRBV4-3 with TRBJ1-1, with D perhaps matching TRBD1 (6 bases). Germline V gene lookup returns CDR1 LGHNA and CDR2 YSLEER. Trimming took off 1 base at V and 3 bases at J, with 15 bases between the two ends. The CDR3 length is 16 residues. CDR3 protein: CASSQAAGAGDTEAFF. CDR3 nucleotides: TGCGCCAGCAGCCAAGCCGCGGGGGCAGGGGACACTGAAGCTTTCTTT.

This chain connects TRBV7-2 to TRBJ2-3; D unresolved. The CDR3 has 14 residues. Germline V gene data show CDR1 as SGHTA and CDR2 as FQGNSA. V lost 5 bases and J 6 bases, leaving 15 bases between the germline ends. The CDR3 DNA is TGTGCCAGCAGCCCGCGGCCGAGTGGCGATACGCAGTATTTT. This encodes CASSPRPSGDTQYF.

This clonotype showed up many times. J is TRBJ1-1 and V is TRBV12-3 or TRBV12-4; D perhaps matches TRBD1 (5 bases). Trimming left V 6 bases short and J 2 bases short, with 19 bases between. The CDR3 is 16 residues long. The CDR3 DNA reads TGTGCCAGCAGCCCTTTTTTGGGAGGGGAAAACACTGAAGCTTTCTTT. Amino acid sequence: CASSPFLGGENTEAFF.

The chain employs TRBV7-9 and TRBJ2-7; D perhaps matches TRBD1 (6 bases). The CDR3 has 14 amino acids. Per the germline V gene, CDR1 is SEHNR and CDR2 is FQNEAQ (reference sequence). Between the trimmed V and J ends, which lost 1 base and 5 bases, there was a span of 12 bases. CDR3 DNA: TGTGCCAGCAGCTTAGAGAACAGGGCCCACGAGCAGTACTTC. Translation: CASSLENRAHEQYF.

CDR3 nucleotides: TGCAGCGTAGCTAAACGGGACAGTAAGAACACTGAAGCTTTCTTT. Translation: CSVAKRDSKNTEAFF. This sequence joins TRBV29-1 and TRBJ1-1; TRBD1 aligns across 7 bases. Looked up from germline, CDR1 is SQVTM and CDR2 is ANQGSEA. This CDR3 is 15 amino acids long. V gave up 6 bases and J gave up 1 base; unmatched junction bases: 11.

This clonotype was recorded a few times. V is TRBV6-2 or TRBV6-3 and J is TRBJ1-2; D not certain. Trimming stripped 6 bases from V and 4 bases from J, with 15 bases between. Germline V lookup: CDR1 MNHEY, CDR2 SVGEGT. The CDR3 is 14 amino acids. The CDR3 DNA sequence: TGTGCCAGCAGATCCCCCGCGGTAGGCTATGGCTACACCTTC. Translating it yields CASRSPAVGYGYTF.

This clonotype was observed a few times. This chain joins TRBV9 and TRBJ2-1, with D perhaps matching TRBD2 (6 bases). CDR1 is SGDLS, CDR2 YYNGEE, per germline. This CDR3 contains 16 residues. Trimming shortened V by 0 bases and J by 9 bases, and 19 bases separated the two germline ends. The CDR3 sequence is CASSVVGRPWGGEQFF. CDR3 nucleotides: TGTGCCAGCAGCGTAGTCGGCAGGCCATGGGGAGGTGAGCAGTTCTTC.

The chain has TRBV5-1 and TRBJ2-1; 10 nucleotides agree with TRBD2. V was clipped by 4 bases and J by 5 bases; unmatched bases: 9. This CDR3 spans 16 amino acids. Germline V gene lookup returns CDR1 SGHRS and CDR2 YFSETQ. CDR3 protein: CASSVPTSGLDNEQFF. The CDR3 DNA follows: TGCGCCAGCAGCGTCCCGACTAGCGGGCTAGACAATGAGCAGTTCTTC. Full variable domain (missing parts from reference TRBV5-1 and TRBJ2-1): KAGVTQTPRYLIKTRGQQVTLSCSPISGHRSVSWYQQTPGQGLQFLFEYFSETQRNKGNFPGRFSGRQFSNSRSEMNVSTLELGDSALYLCASSVPTSGLDNEQFFGPGTRLTVL.

This clonotype was found many times. This chain links TRBV28 with TRBJ2-3; possibly TRBD1 for D (6 bases). This CDR3 has 14 amino acids. Deletions cut 5 bases from V and 4 bases from J, with 13 bases between. The V gene's germline CDR1 is MDHEN and CDR2 SYDVKM. The CDR3 DNA sequence: TGTGCCAGCAGTCGGGCAGGGGAAGCAGATACGCAGTATTTT. This encodes CASSRAGEADTQYF.

This clonotype has a count of ten or more. The chain is built from TRBV7-2 and TRBJ1-5; D is ambiguous. The CDR3 consists of 15 residues. CDR1 and CDR2 (germline): SGHTA, FQGNSA. Trimming took off 5 bases at V and 0 bases at J, with 11 bases between the two ends. The CDR3 nucleotides are TGTGCCAGCAGCCAAGGGTTTTATAGCAATCAGCCCCAGCATTTT. It encodes CASSQGFYSNQPQHF.

The genes are TRBV5-1 and TRBJ2-7, with 10 bases that match TRBD1. The germline CDR1 and CDR2 sequences are SGHRS and YFSETQ. Germline trimming cut 6 bases from V and 4 bases from J; bases unmatched to any gene: 7. CDR3 length: 14 residues. The CDR3 DNA reads as TGCGCCAGCACCCCGGGGACAGGGGAGTACGAGCAGTACTTC. Translated: CASTPGTGEYEQYF.

The rearrangement links TRBV7-8 to TRBJ2-1, with 9 bases lining up with TRBD2. This CDR3 contains 18 residues. J lost 10 bases, V lost 0 bases, and 16 bases had no gene match. Per germline, CDR1 SGHVS and CDR2 FQNEAQ. The CDR3 region is CASSLAKSGRTILHEQFF. In nucleotides, the CDR3 is TGTGCCAGCAGCTTAGCAAAAAGCGGGAGGACTATACTACACGAGCAGTTCTTC.

This clonotype has ten or more counts. This rearrangement joins TRBV20-1 to TRBJ2-7; D is ambiguous. Per germline, CDR1 DFQATT and CDR2 SNEGSKA (reference sequence). Trimming cost V 4 bases and J 3 bases, with 16 bases left between them. The CDR3 sequence is 14 residues long. The chain's CDR3 is CSAKYSPRSYEQYF. CDR3 bases: TGCAGTGCTAAGTACAGCCCTAGAAGCTACGAGCAGTACTTC.

Many counts were recorded for this clonotype. The genes are TRBV7-8 and TRBJ2-5; D not resolved. V was clipped by 3 bases and J by 0 bases, with 8 bases between them. The CDR3 spans 14 residues. Germline lookup yields CDR1 SGHVS and CDR2 FQNEAQ. CDR3 bases: TGTGCCAGCAGCTTCGGAGTGTACCAAGAGACCCAGTACTTC. Translation gives CASSFGVYQETQYF. The entire variable domain, with the rest obtained from reference TRBV7-8 and TRBJ2-5, is as follows: GAGVSQSPRYKVAKRGQDVALRCDPISGHVSLFWYQQALGQGPEFLTYFQNEAQLDKSGLPSDRFFAERPEGSVSTLKIQRTQQEDSAVYLCASSFGVYQETQYFGPGTRLLVL.

This clonotype was observed at least ten times. The chain couples TRBV5-1 to TRBJ2-2; 9 nucleotides agree with TRBD2. This CDR3 comprises 16 residues. Germline CDR1 reads SGHRS; CDR2 reads YFSETQ. The V gene end was trimmed by 0 bases and the J gene end by 1 base; junction bases not matched to a gene: 1. The CDR3 is CASSLGLAENTGELFF. The CDR3 coding sequence is TGCGCCAGCAGCTTGGGACTAGCGGAGAACACCGGGGAGCTGTTTTTT. The whole variable domain, remainder taken from reference TRBV5-1 and TRBJ2-2, is KAGVTQTPRYLIKTRGQQVTLSCSPISGHRSVSWYQQTPGQGLQFLFEYFSETQRNKGNFPGRFSGRQFSNSRSEMNVSTLELGDSALYLCASSLGLAENTGELFFGEGSRLTVL.

V and J are TRBV7-2 and TRBJ2-2, with unresolved D. The CDR3 runs to 13 residues. Germline V gene data show CDR1 as SGHTA and CDR2 as FQGNSA. The V and J ends lost 5 bases and 3 bases respectively, with 7 bases between them. The CDR3 sequence: CASSQQDTGELFF. CDR3 nucleotides: TGTGCCAGCAGCCAACAAGACACCGGGGAGCTGTTTTTT. Full variable domain (missing parts from reference TRBV7-2 and TRBJ2-2): GAGVSQSPSNKVTEKGKDVELRCDPISGHTALYWYRQSLGQGLEFLIYFQGNSAPDKSGLPSDRFSAERTGGSVSTLTIQRTQQEDSAVYLCASSQQDTGELFFGEGSRLTVL.

At least ten counts were recorded for this clonotype. The V gene is TRBV20-1, the J gene TRBJ1-5; TRBD1 might be the D (5 bases). Germline CDR1 DFQATT, CDR2 SNEGSKA (reference sequence). The CDR3 extends over 11 amino acids. The V gene lost 5 bases and the J gene lost 4 bases, with 6 bases spanning the gap. The CDR3: CSARGNQPQHF. The DNA for the CDR3 is TGCAGTGCTCGGGGGAATCAGCCCCAGCATTTT.

V usage is TRBV29-1 and J usage is TRBJ1-4; perhaps TRBD1 as D (5 bases). The CDR3 consists of 13 residues. V dropped 4 bases and J dropped 4 bases, with 10 bases sitting between them. Per germline, CDR1 SQVTM and CDR2 ANQGSEA. This CDR3 is CSVGHGGNEKLFF. The CDR3 coding sequence is TGCAGCGTTGGACACGGGGGTAATGAAAAACTGTTTTTT.

This clonotype was detected ten times or more. The J gene is TRBJ2-4, the V gene TRBV7-8, with D perhaps matching TRBD2 (6 bases). Trimming removed 5 bases at V and 3 bases at J, with 17 bases between. Germline V gene lookup returns CDR1 SGHVS and CDR2 FQNEAQ. CDR3 length: 16 amino acids. The CDR3 loop is CASSPRWDGSKNIQYF. The CDR3 DNA reads TGTGCCAGCAGCCCACGGTGGGACGGGAGCAAAAACATTCAGTACTTC.

This clonotype was seen at least ten times. The chain uses TRBV12-3 or TRBV12-4 and TRBJ1-4, with D maybe TRBD1 (6 bases). CDR3 length equals 14 residues. Trimming shortened V by 4 bases and J by 6 bases, and 12 bases separated the two germline ends. The CDR3, as DNA: TGTGCCAGCAGTTACAGGGTCCCTTATGAAAAACTGTTTTTT. It is translated as CASSYRVPYEKLFF.

The chain has TRBV11-2 and TRBJ2-3, with TRBD2 identical over 9 bases. Losses at the gene ends were 4 bases for V and 2 bases for J; bases not matched to a gene: 7. The CDR3 totals 16 residues. From germline, CDR1 is SGHAT and CDR2 FQNNGV. The CDR3 DNA sequence: TGTGCCAGCAGCTCCCCTCGCGGGGGGGCCACAGATACGCAGTATTTT. Translating it yields CASSSPRGGATDTQYF.

Only one count was recorded for this clonotype. V gene TRBV9 combines with J gene TRBJ2-3, with TRBD1 matching over 7 bases. The ends lost 4 bases at V and 0 bases at J; junction bases unmatched: 5. The germline V gene encodes CDR1 SGDLS and CDR2 YYNGEE. CDR3 length: 15 amino acids. For the CDR3, the DNA is TGTGCCAGCAGCCCGGGACAGATAAGCACAGATACGCAGTATTTT. Encoded protein: CASSPGQISTDTQYF.

In its sample, this clonotype was seen a few times. The chain recombines TRBV24-1 with TRBJ1-6, with D unclear. V dropped 2 bases and J dropped 7 bases, with 14 bases sitting between them. Germline lookup yields CDR1 KGHDR and CDR2 SFDVKD. The CDR3 runs to 16 residues. The CDR3 bases are TGTGCCACCAGTGATTACCAAACGGTTCTGAATTCACCCCTCCACTTT. It is translated as CATSDYQTVLNSPLHF.